These T cell receptor beta chains were read from a single sample in a study of T cells after yellow fever vaccination. TCRdb fed the 5' RACE reads into MiXCR, producing one record per CDR3 protein. The sample holds more than 200,000 distinct CDR3 sequences, 3.6% seen once. This specimen consisted of PBMCs, obtained 15 days after the yellow fever booster vaccination. Source of these receptors: a man younger than 35 who received the YFV17D yellow fever vaccine. CDR3s include the opening cysteine and the closing phenylalanine or tryptophan. The D gene is left open where the match is weak. Rows may omit the clone size; those that give it use once, few, many or a size class.

V	D	J	size	CDR3	DNA
TRBV11-3	NA	TRBJ2-2	many	CASSPSKRASGELFF	TGTGCCAGCAGCCCCTCCAAAAGGGCGAGCGGGGAGCTGTTTTTT
TRBV4-3	TRBD2	TRBJ2-2	many	CASSSLGLAGSANTGELFF	TGCGCCAGCAGCTCTTTAGGACTAGCGGGTAGCGCGAACACCGGGGAGCTGTTTTTT
TRBV10-3	NA	TRBJ2-6	many	CAVSTAGANVLTF	TGTGCCGTCAGCACGGCTGGGGCCAACGTCCTGACTTTC
TRBV13	NA	TRBJ2-1	many	CASSSTPGRVVSYNEQFF	TGTGCCAGCAGCTCAACCCCCGGCAGGGTAGTTTCCTACAATGAGCAGTTCTTC
TRBV24-1	NA	TRBJ2-3	many	CATSDFPGKGTDTQYF	TGTGCCACCAGTGATTTTCCTGGGAAGGGGACAGATACGCAGTATTTT
TRBV4-3	NA	TRBJ1-3	many	CASSPKAGLISGNTIYF	TGCGCCAGCAGCCCGAAGGCAGGGTTAATCTCTGGAAACACCATATATTTT
TRBV7-3	NA	TRBJ2-3	many	CASSLTHRWVTSTDTQYF	TGTGCCAGCAGCTTAACCCATCGCTGGGTGACTAGCACAGATACGCAGTATTTT
TRBV12-3/TRBV12-4	NA	TRBJ2-2	many	CASSFQKNTGELFF	TGTGCCAGCAGTTTCCAGAAAAACACCGGGGAGCTGTTTTTT
TRBV7-3	NA	TRBJ1-1	many	CASGPGMNTEAFF	TGTGCCAGTGGGCCAGGGATGAACACTGAAGCTTTCTTT
TRBV20-1	TRBD1	TRBJ1-4	many	CSASTGVTNEKLFF	TGCAGTGCTAGTACAGGGGTGACTAATGAAAAACTGTTTTTT
TRBV5-8	NA	TRBJ2-3	NA	CASSLNQPSTDTQYF	TGTGCCAGCAGCTTGAACCAGCCCAGCACAGATACGCAGTATTTT
TRBV7-2	NA	TRBJ2-6	many	CASRSRISGANVLTF	TGTGCCAGCAGGTCCAGGATCTCTGGGGCCAACGTCCTGACTTTC
TRBV4-3	NA	TRBJ1-2	many	CASSREFQGLSNGYTF	TGCGCCAGCAGCCGAGAATTTCAGGGGTTAAGTAATGGCTACACCTTC
TRBV7-3	NA	TRBJ1-5	many	CASSLGEGNQPQHF	TGTGCCAGCAGCTTAGGGGAAGGCAATCAGCCCCAGCATTTT